This TCR beta chain was captured in a study of healthy donors' naive CD4 and CD8 T cells. Study-level background: A new alpha primer set targeted every functional IMGT alpha variant.

Naive CD4+ cells were sorted as CD4+CD8-CD45RO-CD45RA+; naive CD8+ as CD8+CD4-CD45RA+CD27bright. As for this clonotype: What it binds is not known.

Study-wide points: Bulk sequencing left alpha and beta chains unpaired.

Each TCR library used 400 to 600 ng of total RNA and a linear amplification protocol. MiXCR was run by TCRdb on the reads, yielding one entry per CDR3 protein. The table lists around 180,000 distinct CDR3 sequences, around 80% of them singletons, with roughly 2.3% in the top ten. CDR3 size: 16 residues. Trimming cost V 4 bases and J 0 bases; bases outside gene matches: 7. Sequenced material: naive CD4+ and CD8+ T cells sorted from blood, pooled from several donors. V gene TRBV12-3 or TRBV12-4 combines with J gene TRBJ1-1, with 8 bases lining up with TRBD1. The clonotype comes from a pool of human donors in good health; the sample pools cells from several healthy donors. The CDR3 bases are TGTGCCAGCAGTTCCGCCAGGGGGCCGATGAACACTGAAGCTTTCTTT. It yields the protein CASSSARGPMNTEAFF.